Sequencing of this TCR beta chain was carried out in a study of CD8 T cells in ankylosing spondylitis. Study-level findings and limits: Reported data indicate significant enrichment of disease-linked clones within matched ankylosing spondylitis synovial fluid. About 8 highly homologous variants made up a TCR beta motif that seemed to typify ankylosing spondylitis blood.

This clonotype has just a few counts. As yet, its antigen is unknown. Using quantitative 5'-RACE with molecular barcodes, the authors made TCR beta libraries. Using its own MiXCR run on the 5' RACE reads, TCRdb lists one record per CDR3 protein. The data show around 430,000 distinct CDR3 sequences, about 15% seen once. CDR1 is SGHRS and CDR2 is YFSETQ in the germline V gene. CDR3 length: 15 amino acids. V was pared by 0 bases and J by 0 bases, with 8 bases between. This sequence originates from a male donor with ankylosing spondylitis. Sequencing was performed on blood, either unsorted or a sorted T cell fraction (not recorded which). This chain joins TRBV5-1 and TRBJ2-3; D gene unclear. The CDR3 reads CASSLGVVSTDTQYF. CDR3 DNA: TGCGCCAGCAGCTTGGGCGTTGTTAGCACAGATACGCAGTATTTT.